The next 15 T cell receptor beta chains were all read from a single sample in a study of cytotoxic CD8 clonotypes in ibrutinib-treated CLL (dated by TCRdb to the early 2020s). Library method: the immunoSEQ multiplex PCR assay. Entries here come from immuneACCESS through TCRdb and include only in-frame sequences with V and J called. Some clones fail to appear in such tables; in the studies checked, an unresolved V gene covers under half of the shortfall, and the cause of the remainder is unknown. The sample has some 150,000 clones on record, 65% to 85% of them singletons. The ten biggest clones cover less than 9% of the sample. Sequenced here: PBMCs, sampled after 36 months of ibrutinib treatment. The receptors were sampled from a human donor with chronic lymphocytic leukemia.

The chain joins TRBV21-1 to TRBJ1-5; no DNA check was done on the table's D call, TRBD1. TRBV21-1 has pseudogene status. The CDR3 runs to 16 residues. CDR3 nucleotides: TGTGCCAGCAGCAGGACGTACAGGGGTTGCGGGCAGCCCCAGCATTTT. It is translated as CASSRTYRGCGQPQHF.

The chain joins TRBV6-1 to TRBJ1-2; weak D call: TRBD1 (5 bases). V lost 2 bases to trimming and J lost 11 bases, with 12 bases between them. Germline loops: CDR1 MNHNS, CDR2 SASEGT. The CDR3 is made up of 12 amino acids. The CDR3: CASSESARVYTF. The CDR3 DNA follows: TGTGCCAGCAGTGAAAGCGCCAGGGTATACACCTTC.

The chain has TRBV7-9 and TRBJ1-2, with 7 positions matching TRBD1. Germline CDR1 and CDR2: SEHNR and FQNEAQ (reference sequence). The length of the CDR3 is 15 residues. V lost 0 bases, J lost 5 bases, and 6 bases stayed unmatched. CDR3 amino acids: CASSLAAATGYGYTF. The CDR3 nucleotides read TGTGCCAGCAGCTTAGCAGCCGCGACAGGGTATGGCTACACCTTC.

The V call is TRBV30, the J call TRBJ1-2, with 7 bases matching TRBD1. Trimming took 0 bases from V and 4 from J; bases not matched to a gene: 14. The length of the CDR3 is 17 residues. In germline, CDR1 is GTSNPN, CDR2 SVGIG (reference sequence). For the CDR3, the DNA is TGTGCCTGGAGTGTCTGGGACAGTAGCCTTAACCCCTATGGCTACACCTTC. Encoded protein: CAWSVWDSSLNPYGYTF.

This clone was detected a few times. V is TRBV27 and J is TRBJ2-1; the match to TRBD2 covers 9 bases. CDR1 and CDR2 from the germline V gene are MNHEY and SMNVEV (reference sequence). V trimming: 6 bases; J trimming: 5 bases; junction bases outside the gene matches: 11. This CDR3 contains 16 residues. The CDR3 DNA reads TGTGCCAGCAGAGTAGCAACCGCGGGGGGGCACAATGAGCAGTTCTTC. This translates into CASRVATAGGHNEQFF.

The chain employs TRBV10-3 and TRBJ1-2; D gene unclear. V shed 4 bases and J shed 4 bases, with 10 bases lying between them. Germline V lookup: CDR1 ENHRY, CDR2 SYGVKD. There are 13 residues in the CDR3. The CDR3 is CAISARELYGYTF. CDR3 DNA: TGTGCCATCAGTGCGCGGGAACTCTATGGCTACACCTTC.

As DNA, the CDR3 is TGTGCCACCAGCGGGCCAGGGGGGAGTTCACCCCTCCACTTT. This codes for CATSGPGGSSPLHF. V usage is TRBV15 and J usage is TRBJ1-6; TRBD1 matches at 7 bases. V lost 5 bases and J lost 9; bases outside the gene matches: 7. This CDR3 region has 14 residues. Germline V lookup: CDR1 LNHNV, CDR2 YYDKDF (reference sequence).

Only one count was recorded for this clone. The chain uses TRBV12-5 and TRBJ1-3; D gene ambiguous. Per germline, CDR1 LGHNT and CDR2 FRNRAP. Trimming shortened V by 4 bases and J by 0 bases, and 10 bases separated the two germline ends. The CDR3 covers 15 residues. The CDR3 nucleotides are TGTGCTAGTGGTTCACCTGCGGGCTCTGGAAACACCATATATTTT. Translating gives CASGSPAGSGNTIYF.

This sequence joins TRBV4-1 and TRBJ2-5; D ambiguous. Trimming cost V 1 base and J 3 bases, with 12 bases left between them. The CDR3 sequence is 15 residues long. Germline CDR1 MGHRA, CDR2 YSYEKL. This CDR3 is CASSQVWQAEETQYF. Written as DNA, the CDR3 is TGCGCCAGCAGCCAAGTTTGGCAGGCCGAAGAGACCCAGTACTTC.

J is TRBJ2-6 and V is TRBV2, with D hard to call. The CDR3 is 15 amino acids. Trimming cost V 7 bases and J 3 bases, with 13 bases left between them. Germline lookup yields CDR1 SNHLY and CDR2 FYNNEI. DNA for the CDR3: TGTGCCAGCACTCCCCCTCCGGGTGGGGCCAACGTCCTGACTTTC. Translated, it gives CASTPPPGGANVLTF.

This rearrangement joins TRBV27 to TRBJ2-6; 8 positions match TRBD2. The CDR3 runs 16 residues. J lost 0 bases, V lost 6 bases, and 4 bases had no gene match. Germline CDR1 MNHEY, CDR2 SMNVEV (reference sequence). Here the CDR3 DNA reads TGTGCCAGCAGCGGACTAGCCGTCTCTGGGGCCAACGTCCTGACTTTC. This codes for CASSGLAVSGANVLTF.

This chain uses TRBV2 with TRBJ2-3; 9 bases are a match to TRBD2. Germline V gives CDR1 SNHLY, CDR2 FYNNEI. This CDR3 has 13 amino acids. Trimming removed 8 bases from V and 11 bases from J; junction bases left unmatched: 11. CDR3 protein: CASGGGGRQGQYF. Here the CDR3 DNA reads TGTGCCAGCGGCGGGGGGGGAAGACAAGGGCAGTATTTT.

This clone showed up just once. Here the CDR3 reads CASSFGSRGGRTEAFF. The CDR3, as DNA: TGTGCCAGCAGCTTTGGATCGAGGGGAGGGCGCACTGAAGCTTTCTTT. The chain carries TRBV11-2 and TRBJ1-1, with D maybe TRBD1 (5 bases). Trimming left V 3 bases short and J 4 bases short, with 18 bases between. CDR3 length equals 16 residues. Germline values: CDR1 SGHAT, CDR2 FQNNGV.

This rearrangement joins TRBV19 to TRBJ1-5; no definite D call. This CDR3 has 16 amino acids. CDR1 LNHDA and CDR2 SQIVND come from the germline V gene (reference sequence). V was pared by 3 bases and J by 2 bases, with 14 bases between. CDR3 in amino acids: CASSIVPVLRNQPQHF. The DNA of the CDR3 is TGTGCCAGTAGTATTGTTCCCGTACTCCGCAATCAGCCCCAGCATTTT.

This chain uses TRBV18 with TRBJ2-3; D is unclear. The V end lost 3 bases, the J end lost 3 bases, and 7 bases lay between the germline ends. CDR3 length equals 13 residues. Germline V gene lookup returns CDR1 KGHSH and CDR2 LQKENI. The CDR3 spells CASSPVGTDTQYF. The CDR3 nucleotides read TGTGCCAGCTCACCGGTCGGGACAGATACGCAGTATTTT.